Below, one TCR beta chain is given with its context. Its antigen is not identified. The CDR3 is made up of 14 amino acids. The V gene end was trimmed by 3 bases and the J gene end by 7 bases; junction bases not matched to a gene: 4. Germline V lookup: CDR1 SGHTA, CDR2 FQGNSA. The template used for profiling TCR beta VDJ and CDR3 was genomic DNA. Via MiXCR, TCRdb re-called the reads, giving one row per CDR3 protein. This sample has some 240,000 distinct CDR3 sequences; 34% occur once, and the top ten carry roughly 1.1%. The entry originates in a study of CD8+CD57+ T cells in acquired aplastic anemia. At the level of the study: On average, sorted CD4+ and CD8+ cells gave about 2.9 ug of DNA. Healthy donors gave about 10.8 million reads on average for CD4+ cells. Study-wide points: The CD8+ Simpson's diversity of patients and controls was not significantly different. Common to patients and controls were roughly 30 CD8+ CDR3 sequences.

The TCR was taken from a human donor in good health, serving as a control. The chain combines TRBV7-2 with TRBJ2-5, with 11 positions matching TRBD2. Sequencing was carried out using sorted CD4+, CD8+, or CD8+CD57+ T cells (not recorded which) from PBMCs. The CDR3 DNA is TGTGCCAGCAGCTTTAGCGGGGGGGCCGGGACCCAGTACTTC. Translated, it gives CASSFSGGAGTQYF.